Below, one T cell receptor beta chain is given with its context. Its antigen is still unknown. Base qualities are not recorded, but no much larger clone differs from it by a single base. Another Seattle source contributed samples from volunteer blood donors who had recovered from COVID-19. Collaborating institutions collected whole blood in K2EDTA tubes following their own protocols. For TCRbeta analysis, collaborator samples were shipped as frozen whole blood, as isolated PBMCs, or as DNA extracted from either sample type. The source of the sample is a study of blood T cell repertoires in COVID-19 (dated by TCRdb to the early 2020s). Notes on the research overall: Collaborator samples came from the United States, Italy and Spain and covered acute and convalescent phases of COVID-19. The repertoires were released in a freely available public database meant as a resource for research on the immune response to SARS-CoV-2. Subjects who had been exposed to COVID-19, were actively infected with it, or had recovered from it provided the deeply sampled blood TCRbeta repertoires that made up the dataset. Where available, HLA class I and class II types were taken from metadata supplied by the sample provider and were not determined by assay-based typing. The material from the prospective study consisted of cDNA or gDNA derived from T cells, B-cell-depleted T cells, or PBMCs. The sample metadata nearly always contained a de-identified subject ID, COVID-19 status, age in years and sex. The samples were drawn from two sources: the first 160 participants of the ongoing ImmuneRACE study, and about 1,300 subjects contributed by 6 global collaborators. Results the study describes overall, beyond this receptor: The amount of clinical and demographic metadata varied by source and participant and was provided uncurated.

Spanning cysteine to phenylalanine, the CDR3 consists of 17 amino acids. Here the CDR3 DNA is all that survives: 51 bases in frame from base 1. The CDR1 and CDR2 encoded by the germline V gene are SGHRS and YFSETQ. V trim: 2 bases; J trim: 4 bases; unmatched bases: 7. The immunoSEQ Assay, a bias-controlled multiplex PCR, was used to amplify TCRbeta CDR3 regions from genomic DNA. As for how the authors treated the data: The number of nucleated cells in each sample was estimated from the amplification of reference gene primers within the assay. To quantify the absolute abundance of each unique TCRbeta CDR3 rearrangement, sequence reads were collapsed and filtered. For each sample, productive Simpson clonality was calculated as the square root of Simpson's diversity index across productive rearrangements. The table was pulled from immuneACCESS by TCRdb, which kept in-frame rearrangements only. Such tables lose some clones; where checked, under half of the loss comes from unresolved V genes, and the rest has no known cause. The DNA gave D and trimming, while V, J and clone size come from that table. This sample gives approximately 150,000 clones in total; more than 75% of them show up just once. The leading ten clones occupy about 2.1% of the sample.

This receptor was obtained from a man aged 50-59 years who had recovered from COVID-19. The sample was peripheral blood. The V and J segments used are TRBV5-1 and TRBJ2-2; 11 bases in the middle match TRBD2. The CDR3 here reads CASSFAGLAGSTGELFF. The nucleotide sequence reads TGCGCCAGCAGCTTCGCCGGACTAGCGGGTTCCACCGGGGAGCTGTTTTTT.